The 6 T cell receptor beta chains reported below all come from one sample, sequenced in a study of CD8+CD57+ T cells in acquired aplastic anemia. Patients sequenced had flow cytometry evidence of CD8+CD57+ cell expansion. Profiling of TCR beta VDJ combinations and CDR3 sequences used genomic DNA as template. TCRdb fed the reads into MiXCR, producing one record per CDR3 protein. Of 220,000 or so distinct CDR3 sequences listed, 65% are singletons. Sequenced material: sorted CD4+, CD8+, or CD8+CD57+ T cells (not recorded which) from PBMCs. The receptors shown here come from a human donor with aplastic anemia.

This clonotype was detected ten times or more. The CDR3: CASSLGPAYGYTF. The CDR3 nucleotides are TGTGCCAGCAGCCTGGGACCGGCATATGGCTACACCTTC. J is TRBJ1-2 and V is TRBV13, with D maybe TRBD1 (5 bases). V was pared by 5 bases and J by 5 bases, with 12 bases between. CDR1 is PRHDT and CDR2 is FYEKMQ in the germline V gene (reference sequence). The CDR3 is made up of 13 amino acids.

In this sample, this clonotype turned up once. This rearrangement joins TRBV2 to TRBJ1-2; D is unresolved. This CDR3 region has 14 residues. The ends were cut back, 3 bases at V and 7 bases at J, with 15 bases in the middle. CDR1 and CDR2 (germline): SNHLY, FYNNEI. The CDR3 loop is CASSDLLGLGGYTF. CDR3 nucleotides: TGTGCCAGCAGTGATCTCTTAGGGTTGGGTGGCTACACCTTC.

This chain connects TRBV5-1 to TRBJ1-1, with no clear D. The CDR3 is made up of 13 amino acids. Trimming pared 3 bases from V and 6 bases from J, leaving 12 bases between. Looked up from germline, CDR1 is SGHRS and CDR2 is YFSETQ. CDR3 DNA: TGCGCCAGCAGCTGGCGGGCGGGCTCTGAAGCTTTCTTT. It specifies CASSWRAGSEAFF.

This clonotype was seen only once. This sequence joins TRBV4-1 and TRBJ1-2; no definite D call. CDR3 length: 15 residues. V was cut by 0 bases and J by 0 bases, with 8 bases left in between. The germline CDR1 and CDR2 sequences are MGHRA and YSYEKL. The CDR3 nucleotides are TGCGCCAGCAGCCAAGATCCAGTCACTAACTATGGCTACACCTTC. It yields the protein CASSQDPVTNYGYTF.

This clonotype has only a few counts. The chain employs TRBV2 and TRBJ2-5; D gene uncertain. Germline V gives CDR1 SNHLY, CDR2 FYNNEI. The V end was cut by 3 bases, the J end by 1 base, with 9 bases between. The CDR3 spans 14 residues. CDR3 protein: CASSDWGSQETQYF. The CDR3 DNA sequence: TGTGCCAGCAGTGATTGGGGTTCCCAAGAGACCCAGTACTTC.

Many counts were recorded for this clonotype. The J gene is TRBJ1-1, the V gene TRBV30; D unresolved. The CDR3 loop spans 12 amino acids. V was cut by 3 bases and J by 6 bases, with 11 bases left in between. CDR1 and CDR2 from the germline V gene are GTSNPN and SVGIG (reference sequence). CDR3 amino acids: CAWSRARAEAFF. The CDR3 DNA is TGTGCCTGGAGCCGCGCGCGGGCTGAAGCTTTCTTT.